This T cell receptor (beta chain) was documented in a study of human T cells and chemical hapten exposure. TCRdb used MiXCR to reprocess the RACE reads, holding one entry per CDR3 protein. The sample records roughly 200,000 distinct CDR3 sequences, around 22% being singletons. A few counts support this clonotype. Antigen unknown. Time point: patch test 1, 2 weeks after DPC sensitization. Treatment of the sample: therapeutic diphenylcyclopropenone sensitization with weekly scalp DPC. Study-wide findings and caveats: The donor cohort had alopecia, so its immune response may not match that of healthy people.

V was trimmed by 3 bases and J by 3 bases, leaving 15 bases between them. The CDR3 covers 16 residues. This clonotype was obtained from a woman between 50 and 59 years old with alopecia areata. Some clones in this sample may be carry-over from other donors' samples. The gene calls are TRBV12-3 or TRBV12-4 and TRBJ1-5, with a possible D match to TRBD1 (5 bases). The starting material was whole blood, obtained in connection with sensitization to the hapten diphenylcyclopropenone (DPC). CDR3 nucleotide sequence: TGTGCCAGCAGTTTCGGGTTCGGAGGACACAATCAGCCCCAGCATTTT. Translated: CASSFGFGGHNQPQHF.